The TCR beta chain described here comes from a study of T cell clonality in common variable immunodeficiency. General study findings and limits: Common variable immunodeficiency TCR beta sequences reportedly had fewer deletions and N-nucleotide insertions. CVID subjects shared fewer TCRbeta clones than healthy controls did.

This clone occurred many times. What it binds is not known. Sequencing ends 3 residues short of the CDR3 end; the germline J gene provides the rest. Here immunoSEQ multiplex PCR was the method, and the copy in TCRdb shows in-frame clones only, minus some. Sampling found more than 30,000 clones, none seen once. Trimming removed 3 bases at V and 4 bases at J, with 11 bases between. Germline V gives CDR1 SGHKS, CDR2 YYEKEE (reference sequence). This CDR3 spans 14 amino acids. V is TRBV5-5 and J is TRBJ1-3; no clear D. The source of this sequence is a person aged 18 to 75 in good health. Sequencing input: peripheral blood mononuclear cells. Incomplete CDR3 DNA: TGTGCCAGCAGCTCCACGGGCGGGGGAAACACC. Translating it yields CASSSTGGGNT. The whole CDR3 sequence is CASSSTGGGNTIYF.